This entry lists 10 T cell receptor beta chains sequenced from one sample in a study of shared clonotypes between healthy human individuals. Using immunoSEQ multiplex PCR, the repertoire was profiled, and TCRdb retains in-frame clones only, with some absent. The table lists 950,000 to 1,100,000 clones, around 75% of them singletons. The sample taken for sequencing was memory CD4+ T cells sorted from blood. Indicated subset: CD45RA-negative fraction. The source is a man in his late teens or twenties in good health.

The rearrangement uses TRBV4-1 and TRBJ2-1; D tentatively fits TRBD1 or TRBD2 (5 bases each). The CDR3 covers 17 residues. Trimming cost V 4 bases and J 0 bases, with 16 bases left between them. The V gene's germline CDR1 is MGHRA and CDR2 YSYEKL. CDR3 in amino acids: CASSPEGDGFSYNEQFF. CDR3 nucleotides: TGCGCCAGCAGCCCCGAAGGGGACGGTTTCTCCTACAATGAGCAGTTCTTC.

The chain joins TRBV5-1 to TRBJ2-7; tentative D call: TRBD1 (5 bases). The CDR3 covers 13 residues. Germline CDR1 is SGHRS and CDR2 is YFSETQ. V shed 0 bases and J shed 5 bases, with 9 bases lying between them. CDR3 bases: TGCGCCAGCAGCTTGGTTTTAGGGGACGAGCAGTACTTC. Amino acids: CASSLVLGDEQYF.

The CDR3 sequence is CASSPKENRGNQPQHF. In nucleotides, the CDR3 is TGTGCCAGCTCACCAAAGGAGAACCGGGGCAATCAGCCCCAGCATTTT. The rearrangement links TRBV18 to TRBJ1-5; the D is unclear. The germline V gene encodes CDR1 KGHSH and CDR2 LQKENI. This CDR3 spans 16 amino acids. V was shortened by 2 bases and J by 2 bases, with 13 bases between the two germline ends.

This clone was counted once. The chain has TRBV7-2 and TRBJ2-7; 8 positions agree with TRBD2. J gave up 7 bases and V 5 bases, and 10 bases lay outside the gene matches. The CDR3 spans 14 residues. CDR1 and CDR2 (germline): SGHTA, FQGNSA. The CDR3 coding sequence is TGTGCCAGCAGCCAATGGGGAAGCGGGGGAGAGCAGTACTTC. Its protein product is CASSQWGSGGEQYF.

The CDR3 sequence: CASSLGQGATYEQYF. As DNA, the CDR3 is TGTGCCAGCAGCCTGGGACAGGGGGCGACTTACGAGCAGTACTTC. This rearrangement joins TRBV11-2 to TRBJ2-7; TRBD1 matches at 12 bases. CDR3 size: 15 residues. CDR1 and CDR2 from the germline V gene are SGHAT and FQNNGV. Trimming removed 5 bases from V and 4 bases from J; junction bases left unmatched: 6.

This clone was seen only a few times. This chain uses TRBV5-6 with TRBJ2-3; unclear D gene. V was clipped by 3 bases and J by 4 bases, with 9 bases between them. The CDR3 has 13 residues. Germline CDR1 and CDR2: SGHDT and YYEEEE. The CDR3 DNA is TGTGCCAGCAGCTCTAGGACGTCAGATACGCAGTATTTT. It specifies CASSSRTSDTQYF.

The chain joins TRBV10-3 to TRBJ1-1; D not certain. Trimming left V 0 bases short and J 2 bases short, with 4 bases between. CDR1 and CDR2 (germline): ENHRY, SYGVKD. This CDR3 has 13 residues. CDR3 nucleotides: TGTGCCATCAGTGAGTCGTCAAACACTGAAGCTTTCTTT. It specifies CAISESSNTEAFF.

V gene TRBV6-1 combines with J gene TRBJ1-5, with a possible D match to TRBD1 (6 bases). This CDR3 has 15 amino acids. In germline, CDR1 is MNHNS, CDR2 SASEGT. V gave up 9 bases and J gave up 5 bases, with 20 bases separating them. The DNA of the CDR3 is TGTGCCAGTAACCTTTACAGGGAAGGGGATCAGCCCCAGCATTTT. It encodes CASNLYREGDQPQHF.

This rearrangement joins TRBV7-2 to TRBJ2-5; D is unclear. V dropped 1 base and J dropped 4 bases, with 10 bases sitting between them. The CDR3 runs to 14 residues. Germline assignment: CDR1 SGHTA and CDR2 FQGNSA. In DNA form, the CDR3 reads TGTGCCAGCAGCTTAGGGGTGATGGGAGAGACCCAGTACTTC. This codes for CASSLGVMGETQYF.

As to this clone: One end of the junction fails to match germline, which may point to a read error. The chain combines TRBV27 with TRBJ2-6; D assignment may be TRBD1 or TRBD2 (6 bases each). Germline assignment: CDR1 MNHEY and CDR2 SMNVEV (reference sequence). The CDR3 spans 19 residues. This CDR3 reads CASSLSYFTGRSGANVLTF. CDR3 in DNA: TGTGCCAGCAGTCTATCATACTTCACAGGGAGGTCTGGGGCCAACGTCCTGACTTTC.